This T cell receptor beta chain was captured in a study of T cells in Graves' hyperthyroidism and ophthalmopathy. V lost 5 bases and J lost 8, with 9 bases in between. From germline, CDR1 is SEHNR and CDR2 FQNEAQ (reference sequence). This CDR3 contains 11 residues. Researchers amplified the TCR beta CDR3 regions from RNA transcripts. Initially, a first-round RT-PCR of the TCR CDR3 employed the HTBI primer set. TCRdb recomputed calls from the multiplex PCR reads with MiXCR, one row per CDR3 protein. This table holds over 150,000 distinct CDR3 sequences, 15% to 20% found once. This clonotype was counted ten times or more.

The chain is built from TRBV7-9 and TRBJ1-2; D uncertain. This receptor was identified in a woman aged 45-65 years with Graves' hyperthyroidism. The sequencing input was blood. The CDR3 sequence: CASSLGPGYTF. In DNA form, the CDR3 reads TGTGCCAGCAGCCTAGGGCCCGGCTACACCTTC.